Sequencing of this TCR beta chain was carried out in a study of early T cells in non-severe SARS-CoV-2 infection (dated by TCRdb to 2020 to 2022). Regarding the study in general: Because TCR sequencing was done on bulk RNA from unsorted whole blood, the alpha and beta chains could not be paired. Overall results and qualifications from the work: VDJdb matching was skewed toward anti-spike CD8 responses and likely underestimated virus-specific expansions by missing private and CD4 specificities.

As encoded in the germline V gene, CDR1 is SGHRS while CDR2 is YFSETQ. A distance of 10 bases separates the germline ends of V and J, which lose 4 bases and 3 bases respectively. Counted from cysteine to phenylalanine, this CDR3 has 13 amino acids. CDR3 DNA is the only sequence kept; it has 39 bases, read in frame from the first base. Set within a cohort of healthcare workers in London, UK, this nested case-control study involved weekly PCR testing of nasopharyngeal swabs along with blood sampling. Between 23 and 31 March 2020, the week of the UK lockdown, healthcare workers were enrolled and then followed up weekly for as long as 16 weeks. This clonotype was seen more than once but under ten times. Its antigen is still unknown. Base quality data are lacking; no much larger clone is found one base away. Libraries came from 5' RACE. Sequencing used a NextSeq 500. Unique molecular identifiers were attached to individual cDNA molecules in the TCR library protocol so that sequencing error and PCR bias could be corrected. Sequencing covered both TCR alpha and beta chains, and within each sample the abundances of alpha and beta sequences were tightly co-correlated. The study's own analysis went as follows. Decombinator V4 was used to annotate TCR sequences for V gene, J gene and CDR3. TCRs were defined as expanded if a significant change between any two time points was detected under a Poisson model with p below 0.0001. TCR abundances were normalised to the total number of TCRs sequenced in each sample and reported as counts per million. TRAV1-2 paired with TRAJ12, TRAJ20 or TRAJ33 defined MAIT TCRs, while TRAV10 paired with TRAJ18 defined iNKT TCRs. VDJdb, accessed on 1 November 2021, was searched for TCRs annotated for CMV, EBV and SARS-CoV-2, and TCRs annotated for more than one antigen were excluded. The raw public reads went through TCRdb reprocessing: fastp at Q25, MiXCR clone calling, in-frame beta chains kept. Rows matching on CDR3 protein sequence are summarized as one entry with the most common DNA and genes. In this record, the V and J calls reflect TCRdb's handling and not the investigators' own analysis. This sample comprises approximately 22,000 distinct CDR3 sequences, roughly 5.6% of them detected only once. Of the sample, more than 12% is held by the ten largest clones.

The source was whole blood, collected at baseline. In this chain, TRBV5-1 is recombined with TRBJ1-2, with the D gene not clear enough to name. This TCR was sampled from an adult who was a healthcare worker with PCR-confirmed SARS-CoV-2 infection or an uninfected control (not recorded which). The sequence in DNA is TGCGCCAGCAGCATGACGGCCTACTATGGCTACACCTTC. It is translated as CASSMTAYYGYTF.